This TCR beta chain emerged from a study of T cell responses to AZD1222 COVID-19 vaccine. Findings of the study overall: Repertoires were collected only later (after the peak T cell response had occurred). Among spike-specific TCRs, nearly half reportedly target unmutated variant regions. Following two doses of AZD1222, Spike-specific TCR breadth and depth rose. The donor group comprised mostly white British people and more females; the analysis possibly underestimated clonal diversity.

Comment on this clone: The antigen is unknown.

The CDR3 has 12 residues. CDR1 is SGHVS, CDR2 FQNEAQ, per germline. V gave up 5 bases and J gave up 4 bases, with 8 bases separating them. Clones were read by immunoSEQ multiplex PCR, and TCRdb kept only the in-frame ones, dropping some. Of some 130,000 clones in the sample, 80% to 90% were seen once. The clonotype comes from an adult in good health. The chain combines TRBV7-8 with TRBJ1-2; D not resolved. The source material was peripheral blood, sampled on day 0 of AZD1222 vaccination. The CDR3 bases are TGTGCCAGCAGCCTCCGGATCTATGGCTACACCTTC. Translating it yields CASSLRIYGYTF.